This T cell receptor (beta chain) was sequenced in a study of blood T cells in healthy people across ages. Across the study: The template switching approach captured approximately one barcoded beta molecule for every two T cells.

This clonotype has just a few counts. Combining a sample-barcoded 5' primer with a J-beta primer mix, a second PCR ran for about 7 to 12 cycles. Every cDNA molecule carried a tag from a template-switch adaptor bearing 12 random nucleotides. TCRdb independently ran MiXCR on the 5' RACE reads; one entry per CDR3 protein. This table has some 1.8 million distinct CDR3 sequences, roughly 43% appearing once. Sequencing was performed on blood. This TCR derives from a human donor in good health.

Written as DNA, the CDR3 is TGCAGTGCCCCGACTCTCGGCCAAGAGACCCAGTACTTC. It codes for CSAPTLGQETQYF. The V call is TRBV20-1, the J call TRBJ2-5, with unresolved D. The germline gives CDR1 DFQATT, CDR2 SNEGSKA (reference sequence). V was shortened by 6 bases and J by 1 base, with 12 bases between the two germline ends. The CDR3 runs 13 residues.